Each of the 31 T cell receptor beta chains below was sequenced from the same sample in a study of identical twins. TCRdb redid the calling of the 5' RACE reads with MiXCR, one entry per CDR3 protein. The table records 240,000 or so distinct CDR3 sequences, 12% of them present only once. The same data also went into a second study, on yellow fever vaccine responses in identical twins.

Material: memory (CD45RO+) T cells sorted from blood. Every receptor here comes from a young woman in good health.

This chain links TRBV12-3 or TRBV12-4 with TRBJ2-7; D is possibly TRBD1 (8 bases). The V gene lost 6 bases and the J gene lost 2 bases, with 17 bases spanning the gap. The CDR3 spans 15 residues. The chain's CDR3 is CASRPNRGGAYEQYF. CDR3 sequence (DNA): TGTGCCAGCAGGCCGAACAGGGGGGGGGCCTACGAGCAGTACTTC.

The CDR3 loop is CSAPDAGSYSYEQYF. The CDR3 coding sequence is TGCAGTGCCCCCGATGCGGGGTCCTACTCCTACGAGCAGTACTTC. The rearrangement links TRBV20-1 to TRBJ2-7, with D possibly being TRBD2 (6 bases). Germline CDR1 DFQATT, CDR2 SNEGSKA (reference sequence). Between the trimmed V and J ends, which lost 6 bases and 0 bases, there was a span of 18 bases. CDR3 length equals 15 residues.

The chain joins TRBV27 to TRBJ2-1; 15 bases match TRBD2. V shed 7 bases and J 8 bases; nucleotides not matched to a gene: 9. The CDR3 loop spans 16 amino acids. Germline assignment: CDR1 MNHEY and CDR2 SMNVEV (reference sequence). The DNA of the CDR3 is TGTGCCAGCACCGGGACTAGCGGGAGGAAGGCCGATGAGCAGTTCTTC. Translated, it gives CASTGTSGRKADEQFF.

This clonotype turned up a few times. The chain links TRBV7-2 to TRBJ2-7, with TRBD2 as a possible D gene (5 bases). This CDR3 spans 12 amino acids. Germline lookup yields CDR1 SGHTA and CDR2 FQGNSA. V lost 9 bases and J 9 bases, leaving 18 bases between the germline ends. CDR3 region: CASTKGARGQYF. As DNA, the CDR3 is TGTGCCAGTACAAAGGGAGCCCGCGGGCAGTACTTC.

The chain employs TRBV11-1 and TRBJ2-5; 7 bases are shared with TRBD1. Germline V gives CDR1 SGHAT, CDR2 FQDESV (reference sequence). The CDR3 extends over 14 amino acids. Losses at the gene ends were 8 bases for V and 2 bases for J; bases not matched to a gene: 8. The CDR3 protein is CASSNPGQQETQYF. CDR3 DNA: TGTGCCAGCTCAAACCCGGGACAGCAAGAGACCCAGTACTTC.

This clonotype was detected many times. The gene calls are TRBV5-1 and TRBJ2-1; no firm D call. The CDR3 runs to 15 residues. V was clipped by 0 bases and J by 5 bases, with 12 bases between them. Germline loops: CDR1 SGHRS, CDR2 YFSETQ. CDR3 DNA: TGCGCCAGCAGCTTGGGTACTATTGCCCACAATGAGCAGTTCTTC. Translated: CASSLGTIAHNEQFF.

Here the CDR3 reads CASSSWDAGNQPQHF. As DNA, the CDR3 is TGTGCCAGCAGTTCATGGGACGCGGGCAATCAGCCCCAGCATTTT. The chain recombines TRBV12-3 or TRBV12-4 with TRBJ1-5; a possible D gene is TRBD1 (5 bases). Deletions cut 4 bases from V and 2 bases from J, with 12 bases between. The CDR3 runs to 15 residues.

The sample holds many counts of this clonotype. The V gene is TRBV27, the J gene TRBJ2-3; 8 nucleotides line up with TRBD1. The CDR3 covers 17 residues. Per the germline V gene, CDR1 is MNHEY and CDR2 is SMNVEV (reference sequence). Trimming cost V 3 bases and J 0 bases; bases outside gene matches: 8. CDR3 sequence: CASSFRGRNPSTDTQYF. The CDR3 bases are TGTGCCAGCAGTTTCAGGGGGCGGAACCCTAGCACAGATACGCAGTATTTT.

The CDR3 region has the DNA TGTGCCAGCAGCTTTACTAGCGGGGATTACAATGAGCAGTTCTTC. Protein product: CASSFTSGDYNEQFF. The chain couples TRBV5-6 to TRBJ2-1, with 10 bases identical to TRBD2. Germline assignment: CDR1 SGHDT and CDR2 YYEEEE. J gave up 4 bases and V 2 bases, and 3 bases lay outside the gene matches. This CDR3 is 15 amino acids long. The full variable domain, its missing parts supplied by reference TRBV5-6 and TRBJ2-1, is DAGVTQSPTHLIKTRGQQVTLRCSPKSGHDTVSWYQQALGQGPQFIFQYYEEEERQRGNFPDRFSGHQFPNYSSELNVNALLLGDSALYLCASSFTSGDYNEQFFGPGTRLTVL.

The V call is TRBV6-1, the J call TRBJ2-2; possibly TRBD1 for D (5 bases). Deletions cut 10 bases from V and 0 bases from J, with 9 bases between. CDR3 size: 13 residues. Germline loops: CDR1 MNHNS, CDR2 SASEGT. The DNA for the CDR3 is TGTGCCACCGACAGTCCGAACACCGGGGAGCTGTTTTTT. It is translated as CATDSPNTGELFF.

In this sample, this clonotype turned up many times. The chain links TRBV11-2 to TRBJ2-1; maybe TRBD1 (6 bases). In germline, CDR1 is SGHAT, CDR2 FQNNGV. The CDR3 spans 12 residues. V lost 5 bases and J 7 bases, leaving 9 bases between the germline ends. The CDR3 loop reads CASSVQGNEQFF. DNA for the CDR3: TGTGCCAGCAGCGTACAGGGAAATGAGCAGTTCTTC.

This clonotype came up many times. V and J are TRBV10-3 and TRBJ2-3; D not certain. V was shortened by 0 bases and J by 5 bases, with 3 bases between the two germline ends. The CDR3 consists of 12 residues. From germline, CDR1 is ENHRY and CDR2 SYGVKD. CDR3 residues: CAISESRDTQYF. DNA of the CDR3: TGTGCCATCAGTGAGTCACGAGATACGCAGTATTTT.

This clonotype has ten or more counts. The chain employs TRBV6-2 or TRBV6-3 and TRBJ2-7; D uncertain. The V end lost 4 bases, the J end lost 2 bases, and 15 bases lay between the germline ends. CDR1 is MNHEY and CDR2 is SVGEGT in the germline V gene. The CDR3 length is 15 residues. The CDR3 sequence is CASSFDGGGPYEQYF. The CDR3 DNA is TGTGCCAGCAGTTTCGACGGCGGCGGACCCTACGAGCAGTACTTC.

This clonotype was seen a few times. The CDR3 loop is CASTERGRGGHNEQFF. The CDR3 nucleotides read TGTGCCAGCACCGAGAGGGGGCGGGGGGGCCACAATGAGCAGTTCTTC. The V gene is TRBV7-2, the J gene TRBJ2-1; 9 positions agree with TRBD2. In germline, CDR1 is SGHTA, CDR2 FQGNSA. The CDR3 length is 16 residues. After removal of 7 bases from V and 5 bases from J, the junction contained 12 bases not matched to a gene.

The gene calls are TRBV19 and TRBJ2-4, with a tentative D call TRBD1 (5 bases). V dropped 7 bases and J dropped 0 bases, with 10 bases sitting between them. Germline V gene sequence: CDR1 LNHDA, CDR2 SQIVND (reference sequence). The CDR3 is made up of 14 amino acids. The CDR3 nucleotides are TGTGCCAGTAACACAAGGGGAGCCAAAAACATTCAGTACTTC. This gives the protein CASNTRGAKNIQYF.

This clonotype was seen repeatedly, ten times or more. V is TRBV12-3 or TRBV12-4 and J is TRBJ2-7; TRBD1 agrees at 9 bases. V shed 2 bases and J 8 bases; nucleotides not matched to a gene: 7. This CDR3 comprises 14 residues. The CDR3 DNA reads TGTGCCAGCAGTTTACCGGACAGGGGCCCAAAGCAGTACTTC. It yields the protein CASSLPDRGPKQYF.

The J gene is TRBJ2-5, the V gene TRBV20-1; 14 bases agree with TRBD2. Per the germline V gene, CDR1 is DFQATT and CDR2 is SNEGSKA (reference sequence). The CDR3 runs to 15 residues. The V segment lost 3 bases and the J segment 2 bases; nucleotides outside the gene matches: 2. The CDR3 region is CSARGLAGEQETQYF. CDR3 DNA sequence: TGCAGTGCTAGGGGACTAGCGGGGGAACAAGAGACCCAGTACTTC.

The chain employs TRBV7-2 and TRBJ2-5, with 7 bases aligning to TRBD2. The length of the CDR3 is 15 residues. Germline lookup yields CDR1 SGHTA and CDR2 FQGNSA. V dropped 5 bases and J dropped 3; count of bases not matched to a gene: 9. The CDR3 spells CASSARPGGKETQYF. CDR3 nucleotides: TGTGCCAGCAGCGCACGTCCCGGGGGGAAAGAGACCCAGTACTTC.

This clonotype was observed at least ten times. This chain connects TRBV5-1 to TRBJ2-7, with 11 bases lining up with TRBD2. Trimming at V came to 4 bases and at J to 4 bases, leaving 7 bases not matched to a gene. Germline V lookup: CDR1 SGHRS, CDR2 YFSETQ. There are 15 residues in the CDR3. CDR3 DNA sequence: TGCGCCAGCAGCCAGCTAGCGGGAGGATCTTACGAGCAGTACTTC. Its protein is CASSQLAGGSYEQYF.

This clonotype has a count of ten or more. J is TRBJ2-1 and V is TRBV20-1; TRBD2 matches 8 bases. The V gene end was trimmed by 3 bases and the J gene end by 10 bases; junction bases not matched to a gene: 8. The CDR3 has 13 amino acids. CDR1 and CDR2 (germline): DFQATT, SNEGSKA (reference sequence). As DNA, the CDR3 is TGCAGTGCTAGGGCCCCGGGAGGGCGGGAGCAGTTCTTC. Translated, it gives CSARAPGGREQFF.

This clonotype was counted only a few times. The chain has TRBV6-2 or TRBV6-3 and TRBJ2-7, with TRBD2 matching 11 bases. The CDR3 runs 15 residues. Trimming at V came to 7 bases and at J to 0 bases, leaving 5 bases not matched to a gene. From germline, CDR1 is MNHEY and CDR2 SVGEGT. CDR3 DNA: TGTGCCAGCACCGGACTAGCGGGTTTCTCCTACGAGCAGTACTTC. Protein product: CASTGLAGFSYEQYF.

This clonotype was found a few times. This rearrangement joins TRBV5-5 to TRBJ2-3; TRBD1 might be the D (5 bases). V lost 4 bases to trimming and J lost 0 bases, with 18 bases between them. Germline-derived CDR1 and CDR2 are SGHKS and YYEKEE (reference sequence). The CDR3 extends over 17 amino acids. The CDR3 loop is CASSKVSGRASTDTQYF. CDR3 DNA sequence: TGTGCCAGCAGCAAGGTCTCGGGCAGGGCTAGCACAGATACGCAGTATTTT.

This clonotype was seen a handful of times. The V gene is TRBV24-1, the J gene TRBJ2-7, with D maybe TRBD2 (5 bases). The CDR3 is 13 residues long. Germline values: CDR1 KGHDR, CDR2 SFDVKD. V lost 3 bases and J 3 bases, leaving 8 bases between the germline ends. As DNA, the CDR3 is TGTGCCACCAGTGATGCGGGTATCTACGAGCAGTACTTC. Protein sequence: CATSDAGIYEQYF.

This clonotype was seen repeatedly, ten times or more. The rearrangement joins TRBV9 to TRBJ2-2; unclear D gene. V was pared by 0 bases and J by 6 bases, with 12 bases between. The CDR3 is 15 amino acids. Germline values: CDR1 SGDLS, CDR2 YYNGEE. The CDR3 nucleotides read TGTGCCAGCAGCGTAGGCCCCCTTGTGTCCGGGGAGCTGTTTTTT. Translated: CASSVGPLVSGELFF. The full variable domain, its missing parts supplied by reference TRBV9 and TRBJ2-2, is DSGVTQTPKHLITATGQRVTLRCSPRSGDLSVYWYQQSLDQGLQFLIQYYNGEERAKGNILERFSAQQFPDLHSELNLSSLELGDSALYFCASSVGPLVSGELFFGEGSRLTVL.

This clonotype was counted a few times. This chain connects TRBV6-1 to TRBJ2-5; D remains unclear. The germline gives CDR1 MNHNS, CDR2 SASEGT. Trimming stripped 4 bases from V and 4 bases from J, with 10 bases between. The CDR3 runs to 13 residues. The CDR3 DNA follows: TGTGCCAGCAGTGTCGGTCCAAGAGAGACCCAGTACTTC. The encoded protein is CASSVGPRETQYF.

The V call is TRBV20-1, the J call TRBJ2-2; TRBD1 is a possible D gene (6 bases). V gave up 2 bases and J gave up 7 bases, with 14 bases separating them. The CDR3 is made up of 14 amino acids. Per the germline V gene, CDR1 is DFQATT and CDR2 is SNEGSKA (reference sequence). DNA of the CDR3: TGCAGTGCTAGATTTCCAGCAGGGGTCGGGGAGCTGTTTTTT. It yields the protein CSARFPAGVGELFF.

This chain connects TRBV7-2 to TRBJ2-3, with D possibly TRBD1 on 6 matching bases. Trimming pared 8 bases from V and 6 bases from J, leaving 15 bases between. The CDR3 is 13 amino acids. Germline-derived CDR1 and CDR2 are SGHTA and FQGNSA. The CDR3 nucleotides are TGTGCCAGCCGGGACCTCGACAGGGATACGCAGTATTTT. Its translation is CASRDLDRDTQYF.

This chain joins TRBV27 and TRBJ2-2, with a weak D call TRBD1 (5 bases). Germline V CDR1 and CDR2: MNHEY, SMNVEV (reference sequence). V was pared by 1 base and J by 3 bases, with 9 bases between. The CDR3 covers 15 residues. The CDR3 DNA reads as TGTGCCAGCAGTTTATTGGGCAGGGACACCGGGGAGCTGTTTTTT. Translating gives CASSLLGRDTGELFF.

CDR3 sequence reads: CASRPGGLLSSGNSDTQYF. As DNA, the CDR3 is TGTGCCAGCAGACCGGGAGGCCTCCTATCTAGCGGGAATTCAGATACGCAGTATTTT. The V gene is TRBV11-2, the J gene TRBJ2-3, with 9 bases aligning to TRBD2. This CDR3 spans 19 amino acids. Per germline, CDR1 SGHAT and CDR2 FQNNGV. V was clipped by 6 bases and J by 4 bases; unmatched bases: 20.

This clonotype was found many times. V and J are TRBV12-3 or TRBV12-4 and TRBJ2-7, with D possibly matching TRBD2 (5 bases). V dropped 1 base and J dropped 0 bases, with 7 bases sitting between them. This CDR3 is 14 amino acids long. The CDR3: CASSLGGFSYEQYF. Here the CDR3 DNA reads TGTGCCAGCAGTTTAGGCGGGTTCTCCTACGAGCAGTACTTC.

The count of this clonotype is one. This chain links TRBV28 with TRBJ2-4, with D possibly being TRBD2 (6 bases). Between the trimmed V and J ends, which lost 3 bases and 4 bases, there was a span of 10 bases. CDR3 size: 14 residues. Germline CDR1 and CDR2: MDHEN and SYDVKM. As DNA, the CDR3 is TGTGCCAGCAGTTTTTCGGCGGGAAAAAACATTCAGTACTTC. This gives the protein CASSFSAGKNIQYF.